These T cell receptor beta chains were read from a single sample in a study of T cells in Graves' hyperthyroidism and ophthalmopathy. TCRdb itself ran the multiplex PCR reads through MiXCR, one entry per CDR3 protein. The repertoire has some 560,000 distinct CDR3 sequences, approximately 14% of them found once; the top ten carry roughly 13%. The sample taken for sequencing was blood. These receptors came from a woman in her forties with Graves' hyperthyroidism. Each CDR3 is given with its conserved first and last residue. D genes are given only for firm matches. Rows may omit the clone size; those that give it use once, few, many or a size class.

CDR3nt	CDR3aa	d_gene	v_gene	j_gene	abundance
TGTGCCAGCAGCTCCGGACTGCAGAACACTGAAGCTTTCTTT	CASSSGLQNTEAFF	NA	TRBV7-8	TRBJ1-1	many
TGCAGTGCTAGAGGGACAGGGAACGAGCAGTACTTC	CSARGTGNEQYF	TRBD1	TRBV20-1	TRBJ2-7	many
TGTGCCAGCAGCGCCCAGGGGGTTTCGTCCGGGGAGCTGTTTTTT	CASSAQGVSSGELFF	TRBD1	TRBV5-4	TRBJ2-2	few
TGTGCCAGCAGCGGGGACCGCGGCGGGGAACTGTTTTTT	CASSGDRGGELFF	NA	TRBV2	TRBJ2-2	many
TGCAGTGCGACGGACAGCAACTTCTATGGCTACACCTTC	CSATDSNFYGYTF	NA	TRBV20-1	TRBJ1-2	NA
TGTGCCACCAGTGATTTGCGGGGTGGCAAAAACATTCAGTACTTC	CATSDLRGGKNIQYF	NA	TRBV24-1	TRBJ2-4	NA
TGTGCCAGCAGTGACTGGTCTAGCGGGATTCCCCCTTACAATGAGCAGTTCTTC	CASSDWSSGIPPYNEQFF	TRBD2	TRBV6-1	TRBJ2-1	NA
TGTGCCAGCAGCCAAGTCTCCTGGGGTGGTGGCTACACCTTC	CASSQVSWGGGYTF	NA	TRBV3-1	TRBJ1-2	many
TGTGCCAGCAGTTCCCGGATAACCCGGGACAGGAAGGACGAGCAGTACTTC	CASSSRITRDRKDEQYF	TRBD1	TRBV28	TRBJ2-7	many
TGTGCCTGGAGTGGCAGGGAGAATGGGGCCAACGTCCTGACTTTC	CAWSGRENGANVLTF	NA	TRBV30	TRBJ2-6	many
TGTGCTAGCTCAGGGAATCAGGGTGAGCAGTTCTTC	CASSGNQGEQFF	NA	TRBV7-7	TRBJ2-1	NA
TGTGCTAGTGGTTCTTGGACAGGGAACACCGGGGAGCTGTTTTTT	CASGSWTGNTGELFF	TRBD1	TRBV12-5	TRBJ2-2	NA
TGTGCCAGCAGTTCTAGGGTTCTGGAGACCCAGTACTTC	CASSSRVLETQYF	NA	TRBV27	TRBJ2-5	many
TGTGCCAGCAGCCATGGGGCGACAGGGGGATCTGGGGCCAACGTCCTGACTTTC	CASSHGATGGSGANVLTF	TRBD1	TRBV11-3	TRBJ2-6	few
TGCGCCAGCAGCTTGGGGGTCGCTAGCGGTGGTACCGGGGAGCTGTTTTTT	CASSLGVASGGTGELFF	TRBD2	TRBV5-1	TRBJ2-2	many
TGTGCCAGCAGTGATTATAGGAATAATGAAAAACTGTTTTTT	CASSDYRNNEKLFF	NA	TRBV2	TRBJ1-4	many
TGTGCCAGCAGTTTAGCAGGGGTAACCAAAAACATTCAGTACTTC	CASSLAGVTKNIQYF	NA	TRBV12-3/TRBV12-4	TRBJ2-4	many
TGCGCCAGCAGTGTAGAGACAGCAGGCGGCGGGGAGCTGTTTTTT	CASSVETAGGGELFF	NA	TRBV10-2	TRBJ2-2	NA
TGTGCCAGCAAGTACAGGATAAATGAGCAGTTCTTC	CASKYRINEQFF	NA	TRBV6-1	TRBJ2-1	many
TGCGCCAGCAGCCACCTACTAGTTGACTACAATGAGCAGTTCTTC	CASSHLLVDYNEQFF	NA	TRBV4-1	TRBJ2-1	few
TGCAGTGCTAGAGATAAACAGAATAATGACATGCGAGCTTTCTTT	CSARDKQNNDMRAFF	NA	TRBV20-1	TRBJ1-1	many
TGTGCCAGCAGAGACACCGGGACTAGCGGCACTACGCAGTATTTT	CASRDTGTSGTTQYF	TRBD2	TRBV13	TRBJ2-3	many
TGTGCCAGCAGTTTAAGGAGTGAGCAGTTCTTC	CASSLRSEQFF	NA	TRBV28	TRBJ2-1	NA
TGTGCCAGCAGTTTATCGCGTTGGGCAGCCAAGACTGAAGCTTTCTTT	CASSLSRWAAKTEAFF	NA	TRBV27	TRBJ1-1	many
TGTGCCAGCAGCTTAGGTGGACAGGGGGCACTCGAAAACATTCAGTACTTC	CASSLGGQGALENIQYF	TRBD1	TRBV7-3	TRBJ2-4	many
TGTGCCAGCAGTTCGGAATTGGGCTTCGAGCAGTTCTTC	CASSSELGFEQFF	NA	TRBV6-1	TRBJ2-1	NA
TGTGCCAGCAGTGACCCCACGGGGGACGCGGCCAAAAACATTCAGTACTTC	CASSDPTGDAAKNIQYF	NA	TRBV6-4	TRBJ2-4	once
TGCAGTGCTAGTGGACAGCCTGAGTGGCCCCAGCATTTT	CSASGQPEWPQHF	NA	TRBV20-1	TRBJ1-5	NA
TGCAGTGCTAGCCACGATTGGGAGACCCAGTACTTC	CSASHDWETQYF	NA	TRBV20-1	TRBJ2-5	many
TGTGCCAGTAATTGGGGGTCCTCCGCCTCTGGAAACACCATATATTTT	CASNWGSSASGNTIYF	NA	TRBV19	TRBJ1-3	few
TGTGCCAGCAGTGAACCAGGCAGGGAGTTTACAGATACGCAGTATTTT	CASSEPGREFTDTQYF	NA	TRBV25-1	TRBJ2-3	many
TGTGCCAGCAGCTTGGGACAGGTTAGGTACACTGAAGCTTTCTTT	CASSLGQVRYTEAFF	NA	TRBV5-6	TRBJ1-1	few
TGCGCCAGCAGTGAAGGACTTTCTAAGGCGTTCTTT	CASSEGLSKAFF	NA	TRBV10-2	TRBJ1-1	many